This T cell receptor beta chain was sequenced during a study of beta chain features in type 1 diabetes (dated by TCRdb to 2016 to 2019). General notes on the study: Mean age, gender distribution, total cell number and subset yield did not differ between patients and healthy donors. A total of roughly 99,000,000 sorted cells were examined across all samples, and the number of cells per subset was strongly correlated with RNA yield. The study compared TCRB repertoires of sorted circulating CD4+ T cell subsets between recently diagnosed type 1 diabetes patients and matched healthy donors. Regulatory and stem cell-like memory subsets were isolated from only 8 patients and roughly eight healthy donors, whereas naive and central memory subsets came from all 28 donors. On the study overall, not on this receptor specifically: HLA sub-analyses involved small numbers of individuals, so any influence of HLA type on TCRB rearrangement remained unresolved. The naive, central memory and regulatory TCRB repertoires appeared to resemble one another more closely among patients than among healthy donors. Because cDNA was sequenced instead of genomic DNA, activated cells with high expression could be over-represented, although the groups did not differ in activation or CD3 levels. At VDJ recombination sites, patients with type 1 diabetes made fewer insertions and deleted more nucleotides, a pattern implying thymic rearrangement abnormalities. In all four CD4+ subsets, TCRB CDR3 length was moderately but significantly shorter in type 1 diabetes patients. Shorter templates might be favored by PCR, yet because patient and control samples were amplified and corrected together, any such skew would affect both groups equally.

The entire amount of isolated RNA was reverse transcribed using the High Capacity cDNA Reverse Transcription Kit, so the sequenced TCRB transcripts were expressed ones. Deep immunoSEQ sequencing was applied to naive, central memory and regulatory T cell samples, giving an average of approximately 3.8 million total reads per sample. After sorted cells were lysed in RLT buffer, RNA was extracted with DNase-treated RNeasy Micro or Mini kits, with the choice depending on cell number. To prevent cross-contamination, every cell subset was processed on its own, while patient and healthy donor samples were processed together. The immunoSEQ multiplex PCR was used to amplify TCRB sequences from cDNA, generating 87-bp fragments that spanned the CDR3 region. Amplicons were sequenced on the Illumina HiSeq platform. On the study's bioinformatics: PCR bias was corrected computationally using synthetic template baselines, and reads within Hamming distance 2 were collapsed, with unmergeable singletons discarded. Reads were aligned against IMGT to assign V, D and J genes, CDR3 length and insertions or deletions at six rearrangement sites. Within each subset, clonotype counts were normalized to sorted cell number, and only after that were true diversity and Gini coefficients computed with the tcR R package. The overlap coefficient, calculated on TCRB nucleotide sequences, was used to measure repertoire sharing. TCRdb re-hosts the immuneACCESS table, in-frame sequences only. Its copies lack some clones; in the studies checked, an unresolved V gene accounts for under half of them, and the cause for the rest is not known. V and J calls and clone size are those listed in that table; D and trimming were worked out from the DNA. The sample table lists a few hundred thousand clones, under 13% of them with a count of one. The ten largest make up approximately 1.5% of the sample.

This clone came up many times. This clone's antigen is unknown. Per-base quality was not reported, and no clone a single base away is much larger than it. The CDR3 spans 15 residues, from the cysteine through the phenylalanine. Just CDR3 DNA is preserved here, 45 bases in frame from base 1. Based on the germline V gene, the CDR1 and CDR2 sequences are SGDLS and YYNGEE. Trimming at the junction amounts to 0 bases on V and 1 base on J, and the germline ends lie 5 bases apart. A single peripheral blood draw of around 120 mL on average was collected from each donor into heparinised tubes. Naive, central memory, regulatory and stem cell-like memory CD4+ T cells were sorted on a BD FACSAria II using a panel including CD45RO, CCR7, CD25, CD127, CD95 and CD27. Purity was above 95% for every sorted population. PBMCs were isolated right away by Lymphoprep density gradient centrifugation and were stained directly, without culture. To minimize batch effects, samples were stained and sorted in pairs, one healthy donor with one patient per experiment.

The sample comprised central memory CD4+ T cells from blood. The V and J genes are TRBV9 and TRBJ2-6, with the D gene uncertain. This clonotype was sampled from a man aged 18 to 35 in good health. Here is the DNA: TGTGCCAGCAGCGTAGTTGGGTCTGGGGCCAACGTCCTGACTTTC. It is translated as CASSVVGSGANVLTF. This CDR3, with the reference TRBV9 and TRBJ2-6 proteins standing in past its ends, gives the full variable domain DSGVTQTPKHLITATGQRVTLRCSPRSGDLSVYWYQQSLDQGLQFLIQYYNGEERAKGNILERFSAQQFPDLHSELNLSSLELGDSALYFCASSVVGSGANVLTFGAGSRLTVL.